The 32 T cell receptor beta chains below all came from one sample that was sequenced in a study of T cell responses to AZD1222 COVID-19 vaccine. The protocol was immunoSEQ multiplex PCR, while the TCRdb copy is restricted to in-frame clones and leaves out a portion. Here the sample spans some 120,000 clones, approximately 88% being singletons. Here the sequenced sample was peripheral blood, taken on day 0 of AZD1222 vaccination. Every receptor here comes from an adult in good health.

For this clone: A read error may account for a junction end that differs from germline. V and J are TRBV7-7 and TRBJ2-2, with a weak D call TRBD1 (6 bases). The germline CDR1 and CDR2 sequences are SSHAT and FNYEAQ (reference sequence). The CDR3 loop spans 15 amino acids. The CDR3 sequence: CASSPSLQGTGELFF. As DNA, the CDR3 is TGTGCTAGCAGCCCCAGCTTACAGGGCACCGGGGAGCTGTTTTTT.

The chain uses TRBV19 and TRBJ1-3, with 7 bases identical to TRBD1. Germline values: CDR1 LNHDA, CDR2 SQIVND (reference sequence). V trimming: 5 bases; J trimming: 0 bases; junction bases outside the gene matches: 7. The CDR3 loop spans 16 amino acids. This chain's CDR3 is CASSHQGQASGNTIYF. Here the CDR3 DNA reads TGTGCCAGTAGTCACCAAGGACAGGCCTCTGGAAACACCATATATTTT.

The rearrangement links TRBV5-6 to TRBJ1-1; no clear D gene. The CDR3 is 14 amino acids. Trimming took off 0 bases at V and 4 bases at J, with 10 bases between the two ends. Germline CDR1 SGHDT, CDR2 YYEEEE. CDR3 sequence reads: CASSLDRVATEAFF. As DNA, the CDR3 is TGTGCCAGCAGCTTGGATCGGGTAGCCACTGAAGCTTTCTTT.

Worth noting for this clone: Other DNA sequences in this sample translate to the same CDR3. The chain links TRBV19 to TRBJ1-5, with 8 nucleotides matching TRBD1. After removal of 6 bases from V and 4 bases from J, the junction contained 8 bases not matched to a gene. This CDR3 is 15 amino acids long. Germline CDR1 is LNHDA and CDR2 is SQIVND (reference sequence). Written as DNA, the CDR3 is TGTGCCAGTAGCTACGATGGGACAGGAAATCAGCCCCAGCATTTT. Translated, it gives CASSYDGTGNQPQHF.

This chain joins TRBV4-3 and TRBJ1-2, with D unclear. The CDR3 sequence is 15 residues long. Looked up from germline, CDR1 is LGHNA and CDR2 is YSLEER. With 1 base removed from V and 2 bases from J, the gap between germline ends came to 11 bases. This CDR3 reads CASSQVAQSNYGYTF. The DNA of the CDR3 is TGCGCCAGCAGCCAAGTGGCGCAATCCAACTATGGCTACACCTTC.

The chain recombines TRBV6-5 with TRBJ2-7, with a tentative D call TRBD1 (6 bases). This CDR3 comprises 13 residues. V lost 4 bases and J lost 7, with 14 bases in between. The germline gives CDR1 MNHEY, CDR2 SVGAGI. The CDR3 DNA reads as TGTGCCAGCAGTTCAGGGTTCAGGGGAGAGCAGTACTTC. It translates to CASSSGFRGEQYF.

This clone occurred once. The CDR3 nucleotides are TGTGCCAGCAGCCAGAAGACAGGGCCGACCTACGAGCAGTACTTC. It codes for CASSQKTGPTYEQYF. The chain recombines TRBV7-9 with TRBJ2-7; 7 positions agree with TRBD1. The germline V gene has CDR1 SEHNR and CDR2 FQNEAQ (reference sequence). The CDR3 loop spans 15 amino acids. V trimming: 5 bases; J trimming: 2 bases; junction bases outside the gene matches: 9.

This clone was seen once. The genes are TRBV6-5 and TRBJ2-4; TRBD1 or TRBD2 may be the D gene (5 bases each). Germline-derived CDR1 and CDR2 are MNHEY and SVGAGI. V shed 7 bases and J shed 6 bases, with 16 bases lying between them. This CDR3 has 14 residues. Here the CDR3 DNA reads TGTGCCAGCATCGAAAGGGGAGCTGGAAACATTCAGTACTTC. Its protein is CASIERGAGNIQYF.

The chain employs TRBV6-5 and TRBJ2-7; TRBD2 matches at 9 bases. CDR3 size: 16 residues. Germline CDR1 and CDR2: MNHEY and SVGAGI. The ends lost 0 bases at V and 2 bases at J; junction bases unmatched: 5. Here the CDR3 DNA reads TGTGCCAGCAGTTACTCCTTGGCGGGGGGGCCCTACGAGCAGTACTTC. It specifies CASSYSLAGGPYEQYF.

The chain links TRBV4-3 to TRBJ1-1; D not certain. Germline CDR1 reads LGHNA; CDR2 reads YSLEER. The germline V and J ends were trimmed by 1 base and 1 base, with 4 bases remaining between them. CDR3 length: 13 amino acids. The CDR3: CASSQVSNTEAFF. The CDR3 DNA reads TGCGCCAGCAGCCAAGTTTCGAACACTGAAGCTTTCTTT.

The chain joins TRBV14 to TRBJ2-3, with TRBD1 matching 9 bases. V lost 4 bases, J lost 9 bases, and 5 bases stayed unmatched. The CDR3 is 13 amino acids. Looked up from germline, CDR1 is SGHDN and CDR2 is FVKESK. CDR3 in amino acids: CASSRSGTGTQYF. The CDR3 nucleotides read TGTGCCAGCAGCCGATCCGGGACAGGGACGCAGTATTTT.

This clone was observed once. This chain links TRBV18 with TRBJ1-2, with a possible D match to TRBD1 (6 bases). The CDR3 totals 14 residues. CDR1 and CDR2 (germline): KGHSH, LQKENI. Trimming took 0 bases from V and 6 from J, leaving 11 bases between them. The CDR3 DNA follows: TGTGCCAGCTCACCACCGTTGGCAGGGGATGGCTACACCTTC. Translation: CASSPPLAGDGYTF.

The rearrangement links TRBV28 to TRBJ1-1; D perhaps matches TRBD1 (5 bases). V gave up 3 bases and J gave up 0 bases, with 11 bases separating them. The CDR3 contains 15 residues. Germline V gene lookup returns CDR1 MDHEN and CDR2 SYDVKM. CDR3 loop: CASSLGGTLNTEAFF. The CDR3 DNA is TGTGCCAGCAGTTTGGGCGGGACGTTGAACACTGAAGCTTTCTTT.

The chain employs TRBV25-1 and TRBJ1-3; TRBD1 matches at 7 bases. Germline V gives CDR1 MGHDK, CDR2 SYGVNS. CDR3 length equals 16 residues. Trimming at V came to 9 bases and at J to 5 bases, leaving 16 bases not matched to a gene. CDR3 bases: TGTGCCAGTAAAGCTCTAGGCAGGGGGGAAAGAAACACCATATATTTT. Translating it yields CASKALGRGERNTIYF. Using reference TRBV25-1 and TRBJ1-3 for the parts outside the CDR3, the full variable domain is EADIYQTPRYLVIGTGKKITLECSQTMGHDKMYWYQQDPGMELHLIHYSYGVNSTEKGDLSSESTVSRIRTEHFPLTLESARPSHTSQYLCASKALGRGERNTIYFGEGSWLTVV.

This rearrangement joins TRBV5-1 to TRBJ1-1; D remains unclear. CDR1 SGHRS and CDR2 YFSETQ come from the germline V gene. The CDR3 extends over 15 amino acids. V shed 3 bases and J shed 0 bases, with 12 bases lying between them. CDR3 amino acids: CASSSLGSLNTEAFF. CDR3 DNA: TGCGCCAGCAGCTCCCTTGGCAGCCTGAACACTGAAGCTTTCTTT.

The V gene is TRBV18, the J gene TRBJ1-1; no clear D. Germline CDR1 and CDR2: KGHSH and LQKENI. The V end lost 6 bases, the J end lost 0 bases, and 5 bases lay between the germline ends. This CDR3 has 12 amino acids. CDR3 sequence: CASSNMNTEAFF. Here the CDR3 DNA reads TGTGCCAGCTCGAACATGAACACTGAAGCTTTCTTT.

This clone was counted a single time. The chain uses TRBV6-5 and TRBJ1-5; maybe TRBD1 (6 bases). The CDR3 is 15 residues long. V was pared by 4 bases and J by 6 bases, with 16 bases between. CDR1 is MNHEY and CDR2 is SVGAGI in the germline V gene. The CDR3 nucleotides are TGTGCCAGCAGTTCACAGGGAGGGGGGTTTCAGCCCCAGCATTTT. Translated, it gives CASSSQGGGFQPQHF.

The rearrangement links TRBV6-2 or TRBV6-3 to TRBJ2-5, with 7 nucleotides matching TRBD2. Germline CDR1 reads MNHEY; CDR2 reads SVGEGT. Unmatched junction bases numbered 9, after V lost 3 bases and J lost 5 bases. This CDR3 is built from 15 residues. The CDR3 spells CASSYGGGSPETQYF. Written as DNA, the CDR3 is TGTGCCAGCAGTTATGGCGGGGGATCTCCTGAGACCCAGTACTTC.

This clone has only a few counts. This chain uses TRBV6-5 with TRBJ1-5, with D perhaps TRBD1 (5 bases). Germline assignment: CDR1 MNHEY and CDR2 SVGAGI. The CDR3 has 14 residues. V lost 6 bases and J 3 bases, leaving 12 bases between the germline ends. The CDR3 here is CASRGPLSNQPQHF. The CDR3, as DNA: TGTGCCAGCAGGGGACCACTTTCCAATCAGCCCCAGCATTTT.

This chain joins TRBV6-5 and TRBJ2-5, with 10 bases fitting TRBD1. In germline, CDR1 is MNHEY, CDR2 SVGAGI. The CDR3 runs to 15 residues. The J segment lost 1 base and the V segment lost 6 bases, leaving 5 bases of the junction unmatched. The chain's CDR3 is CASRGTGDLQETQYF. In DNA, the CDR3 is TGTGCCAGCAGAGGGACAGGGGACCTCCAAGAGACCCAGTACTTC.

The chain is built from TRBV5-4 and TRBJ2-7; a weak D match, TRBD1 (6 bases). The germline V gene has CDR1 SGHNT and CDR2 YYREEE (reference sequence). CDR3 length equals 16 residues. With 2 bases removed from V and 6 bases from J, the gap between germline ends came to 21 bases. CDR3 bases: TGTGCCAGCAGCTTAAGCTCCGACAGGTTGGGATCCGAGCAGTACTTC. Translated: CASSLSSDRLGSEQYF.

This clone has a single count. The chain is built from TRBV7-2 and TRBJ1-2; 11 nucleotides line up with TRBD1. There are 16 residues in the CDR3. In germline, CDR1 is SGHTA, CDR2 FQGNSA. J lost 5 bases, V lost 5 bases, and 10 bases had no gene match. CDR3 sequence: CASSPDSGTGGYGYTF. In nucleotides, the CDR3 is TGTGCCAGCAGCCCCGATTCCGGGACAGGGGGATATGGCTACACCTTC.

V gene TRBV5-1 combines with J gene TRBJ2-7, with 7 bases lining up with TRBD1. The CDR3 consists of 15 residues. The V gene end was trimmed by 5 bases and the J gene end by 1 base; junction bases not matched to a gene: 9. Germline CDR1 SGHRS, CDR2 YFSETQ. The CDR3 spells CASSKDRVISYEQYF. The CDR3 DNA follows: TGCGCCAGCAGTAAAGACAGGGTAATTTCCTACGAGCAGTACTTC.

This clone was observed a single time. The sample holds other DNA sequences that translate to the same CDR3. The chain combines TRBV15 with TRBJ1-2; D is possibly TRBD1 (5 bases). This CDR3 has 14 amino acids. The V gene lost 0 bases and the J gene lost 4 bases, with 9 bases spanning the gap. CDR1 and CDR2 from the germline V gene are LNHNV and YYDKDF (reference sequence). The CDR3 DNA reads TGTGCCACCAGCAGAGATCGGGGGAGCTATGGCTACACCTTC. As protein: CATSRDRGSYGYTF.

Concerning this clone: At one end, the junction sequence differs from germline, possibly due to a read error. CDR3 nucleotide sequence: TGTGCTAGCAGCTACGGGGGGGCCAGGGAGACCCAGTACTTC. Translating gives CASSYGGARETQYF. V gene TRBV7-7 combines with J gene TRBJ2-5, with 8 bases that match TRBD2. The CDR3 sequence is 14 residues long. Germline V gene lookup returns CDR1 SSHAT and CDR2 FNYEAQ (reference sequence).

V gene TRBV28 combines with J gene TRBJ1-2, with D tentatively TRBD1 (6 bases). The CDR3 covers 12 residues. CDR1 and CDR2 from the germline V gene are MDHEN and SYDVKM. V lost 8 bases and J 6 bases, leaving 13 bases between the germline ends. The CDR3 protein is CASGGRFNGYTF. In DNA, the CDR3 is TGTGCCAGCGGGGGCAGGTTCAATGGCTACACCTTC.

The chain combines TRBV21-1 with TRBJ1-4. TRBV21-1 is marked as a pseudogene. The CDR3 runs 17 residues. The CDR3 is CASSLRDGSPTNEKLFF. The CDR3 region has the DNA TGTGCCAGCAGCCTCCGGGACGGCAGTCCAACTAATGAAAAACTGTTTTTT.

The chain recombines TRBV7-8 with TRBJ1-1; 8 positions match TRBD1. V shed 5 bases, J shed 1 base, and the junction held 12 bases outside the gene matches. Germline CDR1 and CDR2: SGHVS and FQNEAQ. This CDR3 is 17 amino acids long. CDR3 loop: CASSPQGGVPSNTEAFF. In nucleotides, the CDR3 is TGTGCCAGCAGCCCACAGGGGGGGGTCCCTTCGAACACTGAAGCTTTCTTT.

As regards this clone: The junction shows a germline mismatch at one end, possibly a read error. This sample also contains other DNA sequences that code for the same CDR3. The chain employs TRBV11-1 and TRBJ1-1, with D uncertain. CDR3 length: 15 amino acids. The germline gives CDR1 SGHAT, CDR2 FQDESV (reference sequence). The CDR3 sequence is CASSRVVGMNTEAFF. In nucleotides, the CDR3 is TGTGCCAGCAGCCGGGTTGTAGGGATGAACACTGAAGCCTTCTTT.

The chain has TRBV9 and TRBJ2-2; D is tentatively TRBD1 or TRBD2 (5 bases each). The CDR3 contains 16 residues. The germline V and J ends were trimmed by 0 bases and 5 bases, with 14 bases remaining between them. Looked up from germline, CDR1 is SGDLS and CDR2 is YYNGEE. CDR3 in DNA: TGTGCCAGCAGCGTAGTGGTGGGGGTGAGAACCGGGGAGCTGTTTTTT. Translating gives CASSVVVGVRTGELFF.

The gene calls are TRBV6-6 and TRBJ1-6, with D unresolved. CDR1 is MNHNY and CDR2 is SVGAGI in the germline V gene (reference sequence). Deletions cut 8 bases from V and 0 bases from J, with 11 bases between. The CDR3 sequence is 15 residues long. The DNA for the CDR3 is TGTGCCAGCGTTGAACAGAGCTCCTATAATTCACCCCTCCACTTT. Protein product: CASVEQSSYNSPLHF.

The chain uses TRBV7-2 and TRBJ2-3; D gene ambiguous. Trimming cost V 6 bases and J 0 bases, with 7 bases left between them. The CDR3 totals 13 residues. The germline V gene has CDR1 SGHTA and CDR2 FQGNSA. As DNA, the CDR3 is TGTGCCAGCAGGGACCGAAGCACAGATACGCAGTATTTT. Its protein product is CASRDRSTDTQYF.